The clone carrying this T cell receptor (beta chain) was recorded at least ten times. Indicated time point: sample taken at primary tumor resection. The data were taken from a study of spatial heterogeneity in lung cancer. Every individual TCR cDNA molecule carried its own unique molecular identifier, which allowed correction of PCR and sequencing errors. TCRdb re-analysed the 5' RACE reads in MiXCR, keeping a single row per CDR3 protein. This sample has about 48,000 distinct CDR3 sequences; roughly 5% occur once, and the top ten carry approximately 10%. The CDR3 consists of 15 residues. The germline CDR1 and CDR2 sequences are DFQATT and SNEGSKA (reference sequence). Germline trimming cut 6 bases from V and 5 bases from J; bases unmatched to any gene: 8.

This clonotype was obtained from a male donor with early-stage non-small cell lung cancer. The sample consisted of PBMCs, taken at surgery. This chain joins TRBV20-1 and TRBJ2-3; TRBD2 agrees at 13 bases. The chain's CDR3 is CSATGLAGAEDTQYF. For the CDR3, the DNA is TGCAGTGCCACCGGACTAGCGGGAGCGGAAGATACGCAGTATTTT.